Below, one TCR beta chain is given with its context. The data were taken from a study of blood T cell repertoires in COVID-19. Across the whole study: Samples came from the United States, Italy and Spain, spanning acute and convalescent COVID-19.

Authors' methods: Amplification from reference gene primers served as the basis for estimated nucleated cell counts. Assay: immunoSEQ multiplex PCR; the TCRdb copy retains only in-frame clones and omits some. Clonal size and the V and J genes are those of that table, whereas D and trimming came from the DNA. Among 110,000 or so clones listed, about 85% were seen once. Germline assignment: CDR1 SEHNR and CDR2 FQNEAQ (reference sequence). The CDR3 consists of 13 residues. V shed 5 bases and J shed 4 bases, with 11 bases lying between them. The TCR originated in a man aged 60-69 years with acute or convalescent COVID-19. The chain employs TRBV7-9 and TRBJ1-2; unclear D gene. The sequencing input was peripheral blood. The CDR3 region is CASSPSPSYGYTF. The CDR3 DNA is TGTGCCAGCAGCCCAAGTCCCAGCTATGGCTACACCTTC. Full variable domain (rest looked up from reference TRBV7-9 and TRBJ1-2): DTGVSQNPRHKITKRGQNVTFRCDPISEHNRLYWYRQTLGQGPEFLTYFQNEAQLEKSRLLSDRFSAERPKGSFSTLEIQRTEQGDSAMYLCASSPSPSYGYTFGSGTRLTVV.